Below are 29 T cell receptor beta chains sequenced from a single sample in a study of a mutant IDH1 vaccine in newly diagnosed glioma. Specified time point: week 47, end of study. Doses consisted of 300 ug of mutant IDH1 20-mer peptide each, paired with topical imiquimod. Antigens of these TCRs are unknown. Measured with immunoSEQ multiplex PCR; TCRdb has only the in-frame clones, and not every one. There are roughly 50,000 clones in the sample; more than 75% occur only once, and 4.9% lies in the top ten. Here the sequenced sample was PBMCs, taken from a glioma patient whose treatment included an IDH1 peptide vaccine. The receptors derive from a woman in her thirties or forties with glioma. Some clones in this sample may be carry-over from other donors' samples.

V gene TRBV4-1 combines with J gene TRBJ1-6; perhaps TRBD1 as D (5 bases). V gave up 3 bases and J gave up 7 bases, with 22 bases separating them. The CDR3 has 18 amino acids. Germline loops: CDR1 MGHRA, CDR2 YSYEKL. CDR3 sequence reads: CASSQVNFLGGPNSPLHF. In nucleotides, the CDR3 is TGCGCCAGCAGCCAGGTTAATTTCCTCGGGGGACCGAATTCACCCCTCCACTTT.

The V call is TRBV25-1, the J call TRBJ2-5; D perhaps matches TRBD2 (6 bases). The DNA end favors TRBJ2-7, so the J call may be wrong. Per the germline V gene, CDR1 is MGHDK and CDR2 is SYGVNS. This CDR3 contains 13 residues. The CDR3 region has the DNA TGTGCCAGCAGTGGATTGGGGGGCTACGAGCAGTACTTC. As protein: CASSGLGGYEQYF.

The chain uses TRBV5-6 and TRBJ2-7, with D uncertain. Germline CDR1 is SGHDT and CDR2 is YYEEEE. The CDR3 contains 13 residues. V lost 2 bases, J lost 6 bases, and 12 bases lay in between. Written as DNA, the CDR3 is TGTGCCAGCAGCTTAGGAATGGTCAGCGAGCAGTACTTC. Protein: CASSLGMVSEQYF.

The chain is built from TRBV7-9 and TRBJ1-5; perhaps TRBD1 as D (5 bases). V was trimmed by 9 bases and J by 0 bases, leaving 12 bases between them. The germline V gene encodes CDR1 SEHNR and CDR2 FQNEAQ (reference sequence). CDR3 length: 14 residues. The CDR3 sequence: CARGGDGSNQPQHF. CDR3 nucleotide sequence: TGTGCCAGGGGGGGGGACGGTAGCAATCAGCCCCAGCATTTT.

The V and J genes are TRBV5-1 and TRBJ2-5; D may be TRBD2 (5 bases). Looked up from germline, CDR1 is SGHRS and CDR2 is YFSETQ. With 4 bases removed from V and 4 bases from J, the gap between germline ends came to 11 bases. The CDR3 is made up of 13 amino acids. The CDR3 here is CASSPEGRETQYF. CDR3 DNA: TGCGCCAGCAGCCCCGAGGGTCGAGAGACCCAGTACTTC.

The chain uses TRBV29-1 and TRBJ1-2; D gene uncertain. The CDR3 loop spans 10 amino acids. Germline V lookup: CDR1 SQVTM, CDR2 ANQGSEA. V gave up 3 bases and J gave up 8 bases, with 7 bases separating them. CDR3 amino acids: CSVENGGYTF. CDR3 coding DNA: TGCAGCGTTGAGAACGGCGGCTACACCTTC.

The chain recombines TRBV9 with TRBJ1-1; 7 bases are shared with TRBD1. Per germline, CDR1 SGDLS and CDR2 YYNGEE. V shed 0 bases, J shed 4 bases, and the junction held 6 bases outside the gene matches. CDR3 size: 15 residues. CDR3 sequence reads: CASSVEAGGPTEAFF. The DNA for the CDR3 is TGTGCCAGCAGCGTAGAGGCAGGGGGACCCACTGAAGCTTTCTTT.

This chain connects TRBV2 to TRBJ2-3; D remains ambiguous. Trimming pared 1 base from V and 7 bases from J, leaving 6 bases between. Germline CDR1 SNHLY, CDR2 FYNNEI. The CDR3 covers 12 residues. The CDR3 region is CASSEGSYTQYF. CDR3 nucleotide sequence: TGTGCCAGCAGTGAAGGGTCCTATACGCAGTATTTT.

The DNA of the CDR3 is TGTGCTAGTGGTTTAGGACAGCATCAAGAGACCCAGTACTTC. Encoded protein: CASGLGQHQETQYF. The chain carries TRBV12-5 and TRBJ2-5, with D tentatively TRBD1 (6 bases). Trimming took off 3 bases at V and 2 bases at J, with 10 bases between the two ends. The CDR3 consists of 14 residues. Germline-derived CDR1 and CDR2 are LGHNT and FRNRAP.

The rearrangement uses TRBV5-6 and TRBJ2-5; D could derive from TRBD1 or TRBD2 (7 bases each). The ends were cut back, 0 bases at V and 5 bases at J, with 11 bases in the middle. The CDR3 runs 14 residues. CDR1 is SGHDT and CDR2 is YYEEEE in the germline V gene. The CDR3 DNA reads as TGTGCCAGCAGCTTGGCCAGGGGGGGGGAGACCCAGTACTTC. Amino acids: CASSLARGGETQYF.

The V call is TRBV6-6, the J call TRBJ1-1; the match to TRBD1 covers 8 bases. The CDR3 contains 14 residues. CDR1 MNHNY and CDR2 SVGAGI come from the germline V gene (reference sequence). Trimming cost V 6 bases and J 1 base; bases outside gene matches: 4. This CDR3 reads CASRGTGGNTEAFF. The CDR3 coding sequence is TGTGCCAGCAGGGGGACAGGAGGGAACACTGAAGCTTTCTTT.

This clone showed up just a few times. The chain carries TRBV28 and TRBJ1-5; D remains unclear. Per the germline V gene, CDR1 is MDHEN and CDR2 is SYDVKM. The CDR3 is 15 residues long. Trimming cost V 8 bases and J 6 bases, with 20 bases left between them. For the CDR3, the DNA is TGTGCCAGCCACCCCTCAGGATTGGCCGGTCAGCCCCAGCATTTT. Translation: CASHPSGLAGQPQHF.

Here the CDR3 DNA reads TGTGCCAGCAGTTACTCAGGACCGAGTTATGGCTACACCTTC. Translation gives CASSYSGPSYGYTF. J is TRBJ1-2 and V is TRBV6-6; D is unclear. V was shortened by 0 bases and J by 5 bases, with 10 bases between the two germline ends. The CDR3 is made up of 14 amino acids. Germline V gene lookup returns CDR1 MNHNY and CDR2 SVGAGI (reference sequence).

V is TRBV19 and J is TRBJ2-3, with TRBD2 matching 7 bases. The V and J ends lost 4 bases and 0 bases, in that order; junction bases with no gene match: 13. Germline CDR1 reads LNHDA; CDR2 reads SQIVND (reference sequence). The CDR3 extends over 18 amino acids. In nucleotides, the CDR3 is TGTGCCAGTAGTACGTTTACGGGGGGACCGACTAGCACAGATACGCAGTATTTT. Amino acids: CASSTFTGGPTSTDTQYF. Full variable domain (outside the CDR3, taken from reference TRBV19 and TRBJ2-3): DGGITQSPKYLFRKEGQNVTLSCEQNLNHDAMYWYRQDPGQGLRLIYYSQIVNDFQKGDIAEGYSVSREKKESFPLTVTSAQKNPTAFYLCASSTFTGGPTSTDTQYFGPGTRLTVL.

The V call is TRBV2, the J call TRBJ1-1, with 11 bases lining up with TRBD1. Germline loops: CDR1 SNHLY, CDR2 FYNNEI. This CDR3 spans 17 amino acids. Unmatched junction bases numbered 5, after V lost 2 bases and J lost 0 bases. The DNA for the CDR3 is TGTGCCAGCAGTGAAAAGGACAGGGGGCCTCTGAACACTGAAGCTTTCTTT. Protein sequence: CASSEKDRGPLNTEAFF.

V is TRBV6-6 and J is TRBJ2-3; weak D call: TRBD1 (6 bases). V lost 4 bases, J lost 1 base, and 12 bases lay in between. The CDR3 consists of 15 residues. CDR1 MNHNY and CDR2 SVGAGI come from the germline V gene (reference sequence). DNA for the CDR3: TGTGCCAGCAGTTGGGGGACAACCCGCACAGATACGCAGTATTTT. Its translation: CASSWGTTRTDTQYF.

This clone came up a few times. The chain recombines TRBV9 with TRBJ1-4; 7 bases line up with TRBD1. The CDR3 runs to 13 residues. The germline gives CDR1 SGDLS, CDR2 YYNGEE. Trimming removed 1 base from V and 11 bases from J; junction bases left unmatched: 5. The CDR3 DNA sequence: TGTGCCAGCAGCGTATCAACAGGGGCGAAACTGTTTTTT. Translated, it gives CASSVSTGAKLFF.

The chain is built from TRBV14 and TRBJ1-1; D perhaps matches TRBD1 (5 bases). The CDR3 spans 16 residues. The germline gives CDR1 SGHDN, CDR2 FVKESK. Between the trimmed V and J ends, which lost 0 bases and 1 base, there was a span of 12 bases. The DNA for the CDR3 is TGTGCCAGCAGCCAAGATTTAATGAGGGGGAACACTGAAGCTTTCTTT. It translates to CASSQDLMRGNTEAFF.

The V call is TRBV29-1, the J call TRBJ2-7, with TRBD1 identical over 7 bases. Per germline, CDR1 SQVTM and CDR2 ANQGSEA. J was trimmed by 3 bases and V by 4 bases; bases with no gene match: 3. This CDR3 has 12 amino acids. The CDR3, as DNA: TGCAGCGTTGGGGACAGAGGCTACGAGCAGTACTTC. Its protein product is CSVGDRGYEQYF.

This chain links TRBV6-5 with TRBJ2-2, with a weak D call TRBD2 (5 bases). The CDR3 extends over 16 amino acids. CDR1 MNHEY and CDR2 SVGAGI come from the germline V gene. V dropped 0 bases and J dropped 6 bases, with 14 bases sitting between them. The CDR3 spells CASSYSLTRTAGELFF. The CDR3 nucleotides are TGTGCCAGCAGTTACTCCCTTACTAGGACCGCCGGGGAGCTGTTTTTT.

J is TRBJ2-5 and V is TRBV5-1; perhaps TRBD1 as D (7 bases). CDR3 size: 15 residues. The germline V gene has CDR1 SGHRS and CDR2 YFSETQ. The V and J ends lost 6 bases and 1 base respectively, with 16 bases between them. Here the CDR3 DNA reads TGCGCCAGCACCCTGGAGGGGGCAGTCCAAGAGACCCAGTACTTC. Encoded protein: CASTLEGAVQETQYF.

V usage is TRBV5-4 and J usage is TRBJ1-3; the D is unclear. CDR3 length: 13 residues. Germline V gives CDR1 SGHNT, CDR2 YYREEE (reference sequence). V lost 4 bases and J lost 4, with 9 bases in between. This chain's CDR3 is CASSGGPGNTIYF. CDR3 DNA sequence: TGTGCCAGCAGCGGAGGGCCCGGAAACACCATATATTTT.

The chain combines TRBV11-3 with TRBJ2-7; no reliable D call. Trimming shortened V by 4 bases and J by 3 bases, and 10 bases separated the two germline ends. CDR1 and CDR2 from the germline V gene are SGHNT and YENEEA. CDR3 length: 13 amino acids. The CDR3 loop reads CASSSGQDYEQYF. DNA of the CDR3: TGTGCCAGCAGCTCCGGTCAAGACTACGAGCAGTACTTC.

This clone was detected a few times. CDR3 sequence reads: CASSVGDGNEKLFF. The CDR3 bases are TGTGCCAGCAGCGTAGGGGACGGTAATGAAAAACTGTTTTTT. This chain uses TRBV9 with TRBJ1-4, with D tentatively TRBD1 (5 bases). CDR3 length: 14 amino acids. From germline, CDR1 is SGDLS and CDR2 YYNGEE. Trimming removed 0 bases from V and 4 bases from J, with 7 bases in between.

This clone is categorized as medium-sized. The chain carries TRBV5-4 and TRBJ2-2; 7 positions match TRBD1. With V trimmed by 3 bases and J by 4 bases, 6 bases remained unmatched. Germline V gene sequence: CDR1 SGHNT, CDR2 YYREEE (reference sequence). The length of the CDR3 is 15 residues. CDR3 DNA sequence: TGTGCCAGCAGCTCCGGGACAGCTTTCACCGGGGAGCTGTTTTTT. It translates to CASSSGTAFTGELFF.

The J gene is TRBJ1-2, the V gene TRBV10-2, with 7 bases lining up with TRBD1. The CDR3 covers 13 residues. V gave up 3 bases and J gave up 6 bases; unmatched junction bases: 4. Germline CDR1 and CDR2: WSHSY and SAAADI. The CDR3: CASSDEGADGYTF. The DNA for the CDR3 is TGCGCCAGCAGTGATGAGGGGGCCGATGGCTACACCTTC.

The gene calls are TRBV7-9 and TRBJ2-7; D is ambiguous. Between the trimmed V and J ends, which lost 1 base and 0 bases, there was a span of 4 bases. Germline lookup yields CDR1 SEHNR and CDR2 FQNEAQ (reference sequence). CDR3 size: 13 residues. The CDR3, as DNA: TGTGCCAGCAGCTTAGGTGTCTCCTACGAGCAGTACTTC. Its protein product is CASSLGVSYEQYF. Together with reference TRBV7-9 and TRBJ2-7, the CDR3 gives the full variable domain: DTGVSQNPRHKITKRGQNVTFRCDPISEHNRLYWYRQTLGQGPEFLTYFQNEAQLEKSRLLSDRFSAERPKGSFSTLEIQRTEQGDSAMYLCASSLGVSYEQYFGPGTRLTVT.

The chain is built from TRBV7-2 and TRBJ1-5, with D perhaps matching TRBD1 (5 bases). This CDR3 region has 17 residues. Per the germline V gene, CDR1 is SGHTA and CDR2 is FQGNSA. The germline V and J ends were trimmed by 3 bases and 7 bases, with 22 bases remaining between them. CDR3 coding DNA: TGTGCCAGCAGCTTTAAAGGCGGGGAGGGGTCGGGCCAGCCCCAGCATTTT. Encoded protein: CASSFKGGEGSGQPQHF.

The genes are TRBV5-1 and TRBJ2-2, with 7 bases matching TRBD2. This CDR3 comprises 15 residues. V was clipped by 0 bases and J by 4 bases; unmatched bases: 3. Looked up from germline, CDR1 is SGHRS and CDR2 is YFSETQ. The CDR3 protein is CASSLAGGGTGELFF. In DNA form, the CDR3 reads TGCGCCAGCAGCTTGGCGGGGGGAGGCACCGGGGAGCTGTTTTTT.